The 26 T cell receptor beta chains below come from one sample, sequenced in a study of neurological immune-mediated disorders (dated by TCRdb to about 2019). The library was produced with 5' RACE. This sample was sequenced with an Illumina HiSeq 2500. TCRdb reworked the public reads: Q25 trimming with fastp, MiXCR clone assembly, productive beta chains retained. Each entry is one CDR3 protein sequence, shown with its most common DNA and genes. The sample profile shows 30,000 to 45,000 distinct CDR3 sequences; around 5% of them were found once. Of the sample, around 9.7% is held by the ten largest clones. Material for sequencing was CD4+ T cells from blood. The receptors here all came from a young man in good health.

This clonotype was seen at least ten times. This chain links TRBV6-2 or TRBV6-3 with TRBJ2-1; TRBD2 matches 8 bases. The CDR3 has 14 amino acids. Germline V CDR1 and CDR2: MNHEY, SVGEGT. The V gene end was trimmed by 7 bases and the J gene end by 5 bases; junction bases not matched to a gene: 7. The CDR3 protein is CASIRGGTDNEQFF. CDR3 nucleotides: TGTGCCAGCATCCGGGGGGGAACCGACAATGAGCAGTTCTTC.

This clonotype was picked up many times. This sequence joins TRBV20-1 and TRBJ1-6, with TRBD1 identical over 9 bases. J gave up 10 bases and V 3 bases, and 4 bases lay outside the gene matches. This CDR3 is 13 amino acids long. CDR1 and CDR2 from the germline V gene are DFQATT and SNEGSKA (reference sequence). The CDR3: CSARDRGASPLHF. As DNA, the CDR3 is TGCAGTGCTAGGGACAGGGGAGCCTCACCCCTCCACTTT.

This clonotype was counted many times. The CDR3 nucleotides are TGCAGTGCCAACCCCCCCCCCCGGCCCCACGAGCAGTACTTC. Residues: CSANPPPRPHEQYF. The V call is TRBV20-1, the J call TRBJ2-7; D gene uncertain. CDR3 length equals 14 residues. The V end lost 6 bases, the J end lost 5 bases, and 20 bases lay between the germline ends. Germline CDR1 DFQATT, CDR2 SNEGSKA (reference sequence).

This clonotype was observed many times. The CDR3 loop is CSARMVGGGSYNEQFF. The CDR3 bases are TGCAGTGCTAGGATGGTTGGTGGGGGCTCCTACAATGAGCAGTTCTTC. The V gene is TRBV20-1, the J gene TRBJ2-1; possibly TRBD1 or TRBD2 for D (5 bases each). V was cut by 3 bases and J by 0 bases, with 15 bases left in between. This CDR3 region has 16 residues. CDR1 DFQATT and CDR2 SNEGSKA come from the germline V gene (reference sequence).

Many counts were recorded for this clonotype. The CDR3 DNA sequence: TGTGCCAGCAGCCATCACACAGATACGCAGTATTTT. It encodes CASSHHTDTQYF. V usage is TRBV14 and J usage is TRBJ2-3; D gene uncertain. The V end was cut by 3 bases, the J end by 2 bases, with 3 bases between. The CDR3 length is 12 residues. Per germline, CDR1 SGHDN and CDR2 FVKESK.

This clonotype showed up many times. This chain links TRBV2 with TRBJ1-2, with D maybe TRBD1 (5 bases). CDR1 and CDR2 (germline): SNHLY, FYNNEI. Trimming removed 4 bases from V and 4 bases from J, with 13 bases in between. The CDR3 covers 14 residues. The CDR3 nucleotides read TGTGCCAGCAGTGCCGAGGGACGGGGCTATGGCTACACCTTC. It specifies CASSAEGRGYGYTF. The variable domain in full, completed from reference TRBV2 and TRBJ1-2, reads EPEVTQTPSHQVTQMGQEVILRCVPISNHLYFYWYRQILGQKVEFLVSFYNNEISEKSEIFDDQFSVERPDGSNFTLKIRSTKLEDSAMYFCASSAEGRGYGYTFGSGTRLTVV.

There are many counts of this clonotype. The CDR3 reads CASSLDAGPMNTEAFF. The CDR3 bases are TGCGCCAGCAGCTTGGATGCGGGGCCCATGAACACTGAAGCTTTCTTT. This rearrangement joins TRBV5-1 to TRBJ1-1, with a weak D call TRBD1 (5 bases). Germline CDR1 reads SGHRS; CDR2 reads YFSETQ. The V and J ends lost 0 bases and 0 bases respectively, with 12 bases between them. This CDR3 spans 16 amino acids.

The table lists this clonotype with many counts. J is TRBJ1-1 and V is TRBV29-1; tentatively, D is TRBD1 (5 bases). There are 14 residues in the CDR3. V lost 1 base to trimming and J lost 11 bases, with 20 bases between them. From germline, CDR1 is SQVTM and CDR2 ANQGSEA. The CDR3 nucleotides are TGCAGCGTTGAAGTACATGGGACGACGCTCCGGGCTTTCTTT. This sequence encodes CSVEVHGTTLRAFF. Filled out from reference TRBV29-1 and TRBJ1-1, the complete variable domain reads SAVISQKPSRDICQRGTSLTIQCQVDSQVTMMFWYRQQPGQSLTLIATANQGSEATYESGFVIDKFPISRPNLTFSTLTVSNMSPEDSSIYLCSVEVHGTTLRAFFGQGTRLTVV.

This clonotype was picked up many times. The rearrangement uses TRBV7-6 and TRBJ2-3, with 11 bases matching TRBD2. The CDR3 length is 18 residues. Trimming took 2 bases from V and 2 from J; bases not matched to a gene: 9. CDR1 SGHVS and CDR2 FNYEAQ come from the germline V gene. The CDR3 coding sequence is TGTGCCAGCAGCTTAATGAGTCCTAGCGGGGGGCACACAGATACGCAGTATTTT. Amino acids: CASSLMSPSGGHTDTQYF.

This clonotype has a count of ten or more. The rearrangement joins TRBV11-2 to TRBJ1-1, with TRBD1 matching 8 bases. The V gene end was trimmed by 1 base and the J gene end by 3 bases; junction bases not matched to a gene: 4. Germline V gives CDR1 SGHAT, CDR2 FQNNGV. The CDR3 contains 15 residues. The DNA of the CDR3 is TGTGCCAGCAGCTTAGTCGGACAGGGAGACACTGAAGCTTTCTTT. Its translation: CASSLVGQGDTEAFF.

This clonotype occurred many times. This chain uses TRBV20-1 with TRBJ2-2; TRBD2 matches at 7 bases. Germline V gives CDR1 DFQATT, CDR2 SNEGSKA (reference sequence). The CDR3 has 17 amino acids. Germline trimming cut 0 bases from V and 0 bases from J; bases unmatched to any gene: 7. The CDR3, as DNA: TGCAGTGCTAGAGATCTCCTCGCGGGGGCGAACACCGGGGAGCTGTTTTTT. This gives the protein CSARDLLAGANTGELFF.

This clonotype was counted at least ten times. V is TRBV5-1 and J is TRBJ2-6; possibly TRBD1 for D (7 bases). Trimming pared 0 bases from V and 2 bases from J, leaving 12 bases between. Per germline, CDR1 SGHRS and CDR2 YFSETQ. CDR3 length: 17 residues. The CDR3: CASSLGGGGPGANVLTF. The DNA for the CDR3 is TGCGCCAGCAGCTTGGGTGGAGGGGGCCCTGGGGCCAACGTCCTGACTTTC.

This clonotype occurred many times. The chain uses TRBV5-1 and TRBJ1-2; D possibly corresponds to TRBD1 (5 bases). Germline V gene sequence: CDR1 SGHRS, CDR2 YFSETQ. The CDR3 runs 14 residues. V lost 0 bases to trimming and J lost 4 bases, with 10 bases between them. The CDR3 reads CASSLGGEIYGYTF. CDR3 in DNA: TGCGCCAGCAGCTTGGGGGGCGAGATCTATGGCTACACCTTC.

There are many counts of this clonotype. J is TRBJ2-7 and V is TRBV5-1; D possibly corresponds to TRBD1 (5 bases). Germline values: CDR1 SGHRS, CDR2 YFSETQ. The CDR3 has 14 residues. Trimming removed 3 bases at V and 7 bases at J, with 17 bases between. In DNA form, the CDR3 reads TGCGCCAGCAGCTCGCTTACAGGCTCCGGAGAGCAGTACTTC. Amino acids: CASSSLTGSGEQYF.

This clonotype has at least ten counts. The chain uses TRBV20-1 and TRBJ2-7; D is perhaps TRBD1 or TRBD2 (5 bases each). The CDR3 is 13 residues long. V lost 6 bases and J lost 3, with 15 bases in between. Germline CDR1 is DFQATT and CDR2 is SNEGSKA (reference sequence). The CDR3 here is CSAQPGPDYEQYF. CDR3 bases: TGCAGTGCGCAGCCGGGGCCAGACTACGAGCAGTACTTC.

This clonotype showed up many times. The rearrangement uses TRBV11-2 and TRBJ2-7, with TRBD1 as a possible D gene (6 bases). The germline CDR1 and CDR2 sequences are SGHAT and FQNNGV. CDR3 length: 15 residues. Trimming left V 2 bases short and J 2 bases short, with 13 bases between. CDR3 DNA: TGTGCCAGCAGCTTATCGCAGGGGTCAGCCTACGAGCAGTACTTC. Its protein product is CASSLSQGSAYEQYF.

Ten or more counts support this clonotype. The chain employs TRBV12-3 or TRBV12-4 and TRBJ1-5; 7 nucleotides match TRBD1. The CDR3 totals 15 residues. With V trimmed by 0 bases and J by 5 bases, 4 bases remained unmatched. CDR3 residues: CASSLADRRDQPQHF. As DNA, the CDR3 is TGTGCCAGCAGTTTAGCGGACAGGAGGGATCAGCCCCAGCATTTT.

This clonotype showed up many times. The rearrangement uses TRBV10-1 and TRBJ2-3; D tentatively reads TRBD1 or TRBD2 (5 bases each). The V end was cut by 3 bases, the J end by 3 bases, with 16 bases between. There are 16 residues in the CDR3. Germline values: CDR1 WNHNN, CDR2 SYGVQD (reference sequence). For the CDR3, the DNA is TGCGCCAGCAGTGACTTCGAGGGGCTCAGAACAGATACGCAGTATTTT. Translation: CASSDFEGLRTDTQYF.

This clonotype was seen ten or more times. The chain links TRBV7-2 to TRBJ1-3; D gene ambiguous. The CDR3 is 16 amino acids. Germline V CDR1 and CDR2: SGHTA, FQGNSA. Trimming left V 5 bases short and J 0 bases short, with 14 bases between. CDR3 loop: CASSTSRGISGNTIYF. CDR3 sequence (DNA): TGTGCCAGCAGCACAAGTCGAGGGATCTCTGGAAACACCATATATTTT.

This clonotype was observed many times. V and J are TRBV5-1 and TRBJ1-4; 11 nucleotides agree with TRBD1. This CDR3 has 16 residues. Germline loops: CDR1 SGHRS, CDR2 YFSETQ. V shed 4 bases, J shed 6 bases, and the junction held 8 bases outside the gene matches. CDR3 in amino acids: CASSEGQGARYEKLFF. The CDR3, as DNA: TGCGCCAGCAGCGAAGGACAGGGGGCGCGTTATGAAAAACTGTTTTTT.

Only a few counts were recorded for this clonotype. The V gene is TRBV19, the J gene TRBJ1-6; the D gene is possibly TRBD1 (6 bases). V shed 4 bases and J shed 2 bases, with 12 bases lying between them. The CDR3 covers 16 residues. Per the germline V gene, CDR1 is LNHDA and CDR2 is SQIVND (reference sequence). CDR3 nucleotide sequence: TGTGCCAGTAGTACCAGGGGTTACGCCTATAATTCACCCCTCCACTTT. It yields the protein CASSTRGYAYNSPLHF.

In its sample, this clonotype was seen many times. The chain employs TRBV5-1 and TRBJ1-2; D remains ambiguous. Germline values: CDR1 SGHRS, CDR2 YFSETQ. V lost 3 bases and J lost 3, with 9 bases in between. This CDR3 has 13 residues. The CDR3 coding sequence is TGCGCCAGCAGCTGGACCGGGGACTATGGCTACACCTTC. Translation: CASSWTGDYGYTF.

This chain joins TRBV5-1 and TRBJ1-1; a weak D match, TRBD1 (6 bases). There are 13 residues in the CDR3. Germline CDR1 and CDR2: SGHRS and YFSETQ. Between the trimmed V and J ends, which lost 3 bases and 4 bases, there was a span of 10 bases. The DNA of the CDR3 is TGCGCCAGCAGCTGGGGGGACACCACTGAAGCTTTCTTT. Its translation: CASSWGDTTEAFF. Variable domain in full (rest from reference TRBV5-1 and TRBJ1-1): KAGVTQTPRYLIKTRGQQVTLSCSPISGHRSVSWYQQTPGQGLQFLFEYFSETQRNKGNFPGRFSGRQFSNSRSEMNVSTLELGDSALYLCASSWGDTTEAFFGQGTRLTVV.

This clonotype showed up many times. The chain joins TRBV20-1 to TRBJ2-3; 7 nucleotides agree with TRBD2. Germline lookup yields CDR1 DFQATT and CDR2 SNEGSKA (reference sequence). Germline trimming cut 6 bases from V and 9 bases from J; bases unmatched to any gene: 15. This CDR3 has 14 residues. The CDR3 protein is CSAGENSAGDTQYF. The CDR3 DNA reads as TGCAGTGCGGGAGAGAATTCGGCGGGGGACACGCAGTATTTT.

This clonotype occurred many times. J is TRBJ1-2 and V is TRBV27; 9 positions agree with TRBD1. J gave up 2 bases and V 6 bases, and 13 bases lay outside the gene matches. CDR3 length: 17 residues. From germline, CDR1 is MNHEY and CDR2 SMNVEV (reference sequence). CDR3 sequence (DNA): TGTGCCAGCAGAACAAGGGCGACAGGGGGTGGCAACTATGGCTACACCTTC. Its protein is CASRTRATGGGNYGYTF.

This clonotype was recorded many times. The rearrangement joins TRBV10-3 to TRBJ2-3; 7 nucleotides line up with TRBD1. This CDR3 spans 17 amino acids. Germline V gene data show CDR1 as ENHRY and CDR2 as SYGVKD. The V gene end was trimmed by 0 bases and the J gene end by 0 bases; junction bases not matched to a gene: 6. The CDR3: CAISESSGGASTDTQYF. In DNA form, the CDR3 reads TGTGCCATCAGTGAGTCGTCAGGGGGAGCTAGCACAGATACGCAGTATTTT.